This note documents a single T cell receptor beta chain sequence. In germline, CDR1 is SGHNT, CDR2 YYREEE (reference sequence). This CDR3 spans 16 amino acids. Between the trimmed V and J ends, which lost 1 base and 0 bases, there was a span of 8 bases. The Seattle patients, enrolled during active infection, were followed longitudinally. The data originate from a study of blood T cell repertoires in COVID-19. Study in general: Some COVID-19 samples were acute and others convalescent; all came from the United States, Italy and Spain. PBMCs, B-cell-depleted T cells, or T cells provided the cDNA or gDNA that made up the material.

Sequencing was performed with immunoSEQ multiplex PCR; in TCRdb, only in-frame clones are kept and a portion is missing. The table has roughly 440,000 clones, about 91% seen once; the top ten hold roughly 12%. The rearrangement uses TRBV5-4 and TRBJ2-6; D is uncertain. The sequenced material came from peripheral blood. This TCR came from a woman in her 50s with COVID-19, enrolled during active disease. The CDR3, as DNA: TGTGCCAGCAGCTTGAAGCTATACTCTGGGGCCAACGTCCTGACTTTC. It specifies CASSLKLYSGANVLTF.